This T cell receptor (beta chain) derives from a study of CD8+CD57+ T cells in acquired aplastic anemia. Study-level background: Sorting CD4+ and CD8+ cells gave DNA averaging approximately 3 ug. Read counts for CD4+ cells (from healthy donors) averaged about 10.8 million.

CDR3 length equals 14 residues. Germline CDR1 reads SGHVS; CDR2 reads FNYEAQ. V lost 3 bases, J lost 12 bases, and 20 bases lay in between. On this clonotype: Antigen unknown.

Whole-study findings and limits: Between patients and controls, CD8+ Simpson's diversity did not vary significantly. Overlapping CD8+ CDR3 repertoires of patients and controls contained roughly 29 shared sequences.

The template used for profiling TCR beta VDJ and CDR3 was genomic DNA. TCRdb re-called the reads through MiXCR, storing one row per CDR3 protein. The sample holds around 400,000 distinct CDR3 sequences, around 68% seen once. The TCR sequence derives from a human donor in good health, serving as a control. J is TRBJ1-1 and V is TRBV7-6, with D unresolved. Material for sequencing was sorted CD4+, CD8+, or CD8+CD57+ T cells (not recorded which) from PBMCs. The DNA of the CDR3 is TGTGCCAGCAGCTTGGGCGGAGCGAACACCGAAACTTTCTTT. It codes for CASSLGGANTETFF.